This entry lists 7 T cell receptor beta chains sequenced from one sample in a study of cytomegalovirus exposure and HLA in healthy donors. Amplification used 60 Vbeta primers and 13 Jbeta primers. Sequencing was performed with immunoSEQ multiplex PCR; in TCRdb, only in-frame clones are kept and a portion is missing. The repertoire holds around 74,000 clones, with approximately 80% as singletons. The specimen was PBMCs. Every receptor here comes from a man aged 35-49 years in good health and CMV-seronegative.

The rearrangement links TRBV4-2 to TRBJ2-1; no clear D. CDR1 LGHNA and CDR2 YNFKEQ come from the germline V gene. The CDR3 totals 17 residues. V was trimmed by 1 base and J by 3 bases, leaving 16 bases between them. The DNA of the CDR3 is TGTGCCAGCAGCCAAGCCCTTTACACTGGCGGCTACAATGAGCAGTTCTTC. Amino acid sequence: CASSQALYTGGYNEQFF.

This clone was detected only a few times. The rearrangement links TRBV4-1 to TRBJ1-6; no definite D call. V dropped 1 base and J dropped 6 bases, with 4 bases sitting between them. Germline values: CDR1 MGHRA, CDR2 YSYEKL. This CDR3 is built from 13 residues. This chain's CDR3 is CASSQVRNSPLHF. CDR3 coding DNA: TGCGCCAGCAGCCAAGTTCGTAATTCACCCCTCCACTTT.

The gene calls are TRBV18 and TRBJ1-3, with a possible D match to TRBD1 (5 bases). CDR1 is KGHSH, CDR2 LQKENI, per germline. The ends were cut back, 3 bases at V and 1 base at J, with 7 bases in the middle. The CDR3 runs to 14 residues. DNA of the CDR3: TGTGCCAGCTCACCTCAGGGATCTGGAAACACCATATATTTT. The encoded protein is CASSPQGSGNTIYF.

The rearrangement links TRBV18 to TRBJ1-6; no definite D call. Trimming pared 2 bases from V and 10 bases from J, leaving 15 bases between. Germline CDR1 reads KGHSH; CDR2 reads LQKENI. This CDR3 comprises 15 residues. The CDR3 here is CASSPDGGNGSPLHF. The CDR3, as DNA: TGTGCCAGCTCACCAGATGGAGGGAACGGGTCACCCCTCCACTTT.

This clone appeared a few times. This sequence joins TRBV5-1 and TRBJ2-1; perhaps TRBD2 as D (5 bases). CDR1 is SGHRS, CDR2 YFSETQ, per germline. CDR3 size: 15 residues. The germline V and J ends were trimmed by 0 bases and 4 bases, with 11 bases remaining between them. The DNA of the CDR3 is TGCGCCAGCAGCTTGGTGCAGCCGGGGTACAATGAGCAGTTCTTC. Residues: CASSLVQPGYNEQFF.

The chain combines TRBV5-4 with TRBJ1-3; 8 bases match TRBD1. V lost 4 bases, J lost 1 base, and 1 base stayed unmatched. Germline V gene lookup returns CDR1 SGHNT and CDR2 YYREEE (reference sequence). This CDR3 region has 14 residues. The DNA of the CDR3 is TGTGCCAGCAGCAGGGACAGGTCTGGAAACACCATATATTTT. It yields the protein CASSRDRSGNTIYF.

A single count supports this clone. The CDR3 region has the DNA TGTGCCAGCAGCCCAACGGAGACAGGAGAAATCCGCTATGGCTACACCTTC. It codes for CASSPTETGEIRYGYTF. The chain couples TRBV7-9 to TRBJ1-2; tentatively, D is TRBD1 (6 bases). Trimming shortened V by 5 bases and J by 4 bases, and 23 bases separated the two germline ends. The CDR3 has 17 residues. The germline CDR1 and CDR2 sequences are SEHNR and FQNEAQ (reference sequence).